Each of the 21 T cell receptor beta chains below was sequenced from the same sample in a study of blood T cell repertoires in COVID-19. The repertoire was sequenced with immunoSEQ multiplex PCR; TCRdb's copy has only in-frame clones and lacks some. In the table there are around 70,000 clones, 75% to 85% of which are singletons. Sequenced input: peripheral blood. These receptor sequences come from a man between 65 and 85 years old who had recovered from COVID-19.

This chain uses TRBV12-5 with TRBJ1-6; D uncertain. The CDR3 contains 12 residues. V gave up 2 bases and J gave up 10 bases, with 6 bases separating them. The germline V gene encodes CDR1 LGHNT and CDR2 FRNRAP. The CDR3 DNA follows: TGTGCTAGTGGTTTGTCGGAGTCACCCCTCCACTTT. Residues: CASGLSESPLHF.

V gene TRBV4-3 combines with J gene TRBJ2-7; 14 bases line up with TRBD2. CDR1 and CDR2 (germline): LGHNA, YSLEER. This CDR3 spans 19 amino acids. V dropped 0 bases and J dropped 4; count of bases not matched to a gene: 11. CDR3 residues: CASSQDQMPGLAGVYEQYF. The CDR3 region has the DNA TGCGCCAGCAGCCAAGATCAGATGCCGGGACTAGCGGGAGTTTACGAGCAGTACTTC.

CDR3 sequence reads: CASSVASRRNTEAFF. The CDR3 DNA is TGTGCCAGCAGCGTAGCTTCGAGGCGCAACACTGAAGCTTTCTTT. This rearrangement joins TRBV9 to TRBJ1-1; D unresolved. The ends were cut back, 0 bases at V and 2 bases at J, with 11 bases in the middle. The germline V gene encodes CDR1 SGDLS and CDR2 YYNGEE. The CDR3 has 15 residues.

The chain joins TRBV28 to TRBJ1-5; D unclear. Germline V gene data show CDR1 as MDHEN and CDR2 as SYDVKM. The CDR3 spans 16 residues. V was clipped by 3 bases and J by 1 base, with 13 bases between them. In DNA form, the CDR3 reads TGTGCCAGCAGTTTGGGAGGAGAAGGGAGCAATCAGCCCCAGCATTTT. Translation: CASSLGGEGSNQPQHF. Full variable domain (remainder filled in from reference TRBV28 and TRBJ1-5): DVKVTQSSRYLVKRTGEKVFLECVQDMDHENMFWYRQDPGLGLRLIYFSYDVKMKEKGDIPEGYSVSREKKERFSLILESASTNQTSMYLCASSLGGEGSNQPQHFGDGTRLSIL.

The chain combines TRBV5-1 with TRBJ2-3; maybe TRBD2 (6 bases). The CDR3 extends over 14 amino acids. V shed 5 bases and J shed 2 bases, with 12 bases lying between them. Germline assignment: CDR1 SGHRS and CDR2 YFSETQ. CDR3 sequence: CASRASGLTDTQYF. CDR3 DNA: TGCGCCAGCAGAGCGAGCGGGCTCACAGATACGCAGTATTTT.

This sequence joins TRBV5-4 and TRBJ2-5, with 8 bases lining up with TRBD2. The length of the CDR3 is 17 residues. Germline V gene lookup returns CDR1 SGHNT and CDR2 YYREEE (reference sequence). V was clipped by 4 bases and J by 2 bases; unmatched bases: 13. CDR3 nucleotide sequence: TGTGCCAGCAGCCCGGGAGGGCGCGGGGGGAATCAAGAGACCCAGTACTTC. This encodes CASSPGGRGGNQETQYF.

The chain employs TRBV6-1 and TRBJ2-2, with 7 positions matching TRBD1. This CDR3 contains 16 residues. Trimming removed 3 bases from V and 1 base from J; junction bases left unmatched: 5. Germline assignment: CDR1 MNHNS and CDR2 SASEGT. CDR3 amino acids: CASSDLRGRNTGELFF. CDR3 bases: TGTGCCAGCAGTGATCTGAGGGGGCGGAACACCGGGGAGCTGTTTTTT.

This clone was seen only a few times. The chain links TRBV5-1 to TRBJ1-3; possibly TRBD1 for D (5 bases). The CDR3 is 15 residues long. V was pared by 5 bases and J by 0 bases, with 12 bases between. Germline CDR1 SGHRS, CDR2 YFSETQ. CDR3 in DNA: TGCGCCAGCAGTCTCCAGGGCCACTCTGGAAACACCATATATTTT. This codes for CASSLQGHSGNTIYF.

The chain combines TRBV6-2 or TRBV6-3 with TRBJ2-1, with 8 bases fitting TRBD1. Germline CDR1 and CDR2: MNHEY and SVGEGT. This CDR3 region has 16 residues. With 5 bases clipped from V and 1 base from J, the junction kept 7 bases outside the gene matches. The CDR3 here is CASSHQGARSYNEQFF. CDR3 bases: TGTGCCAGCAGTCATCAGGGGGCCAGATCCTACAATGAGCAGTTCTTC.

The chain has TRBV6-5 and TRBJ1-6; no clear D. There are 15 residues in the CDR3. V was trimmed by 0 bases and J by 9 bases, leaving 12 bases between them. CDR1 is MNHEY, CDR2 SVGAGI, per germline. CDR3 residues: CASSYSQPASSPLHF. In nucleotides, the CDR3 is TGTGCCAGCAGTTACTCGCAACCCGCGAGTTCACCCCTCCACTTT.

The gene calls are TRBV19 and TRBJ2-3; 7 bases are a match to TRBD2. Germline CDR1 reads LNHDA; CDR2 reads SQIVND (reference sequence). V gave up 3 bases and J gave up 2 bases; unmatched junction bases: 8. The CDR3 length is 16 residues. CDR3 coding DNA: TGTGCCAGTAGTATGACTAGCAAGCTCCACACAGATACGCAGTATTTT. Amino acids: CASSMTSKLHTDTQYF.

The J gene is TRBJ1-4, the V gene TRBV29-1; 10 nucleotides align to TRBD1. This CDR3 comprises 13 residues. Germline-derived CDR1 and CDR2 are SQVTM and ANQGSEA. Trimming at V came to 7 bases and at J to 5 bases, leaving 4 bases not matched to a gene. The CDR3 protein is CSAGTGVNEKLFF. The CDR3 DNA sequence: TGCAGCGCCGGGACAGGGGTAAATGAAAAACTGTTTTTT.

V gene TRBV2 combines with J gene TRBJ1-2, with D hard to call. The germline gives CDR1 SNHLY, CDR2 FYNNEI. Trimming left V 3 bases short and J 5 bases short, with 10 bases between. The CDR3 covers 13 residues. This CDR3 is CASSDRTDYGYTF. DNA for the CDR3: TGTGCCAGCAGTGACCGCACAGATTATGGCTACACCTTC.

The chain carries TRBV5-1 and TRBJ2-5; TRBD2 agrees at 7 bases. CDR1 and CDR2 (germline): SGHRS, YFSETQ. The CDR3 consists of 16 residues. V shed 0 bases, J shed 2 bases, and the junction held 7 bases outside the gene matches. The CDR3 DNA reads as TGCGCCAGCAGCTTGGTTGGGGCGGGAGAGCAAGAGACCCAGTACTTC. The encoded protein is CASSLVGAGEQETQYF. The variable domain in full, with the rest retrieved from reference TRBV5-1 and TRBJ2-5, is KAGVTQTPRYLIKTRGQQVTLSCSPISGHRSVSWYQQTPGQGLQFLFEYFSETQRNKGNFPGRFSGRQFSNSRSEMNVSTLELGDSALYLCASSLVGAGEQETQYFGPGTRLLVL.

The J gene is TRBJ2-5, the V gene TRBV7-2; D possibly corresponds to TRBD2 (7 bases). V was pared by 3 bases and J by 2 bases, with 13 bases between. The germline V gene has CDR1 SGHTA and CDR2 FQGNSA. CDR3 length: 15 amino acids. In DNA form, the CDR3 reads TGTGCCAGCAGCTTTTACGGGGGGACACAAGAGACCCAGTACTTC. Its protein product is CASSFYGGTQETQYF. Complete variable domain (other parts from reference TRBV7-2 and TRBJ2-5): GAGVSQSPSNKVTEKGKDVELRCDPISGHTALYWYRQSLGQGLEFLIYFQGNSAPDKSGLPSDRFSAERTGGSVSTLTIQRTQQEDSAVYLCASSFYGGTQETQYFGPGTRLLVL.

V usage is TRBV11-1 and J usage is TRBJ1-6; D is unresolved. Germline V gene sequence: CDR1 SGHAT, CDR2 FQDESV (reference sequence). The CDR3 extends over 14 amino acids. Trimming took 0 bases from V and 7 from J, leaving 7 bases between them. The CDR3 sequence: CASSLAIENSPLHF. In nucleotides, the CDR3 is TGTGCCAGCAGCTTAGCCATTGAGAATTCACCCCTCCACTTT.

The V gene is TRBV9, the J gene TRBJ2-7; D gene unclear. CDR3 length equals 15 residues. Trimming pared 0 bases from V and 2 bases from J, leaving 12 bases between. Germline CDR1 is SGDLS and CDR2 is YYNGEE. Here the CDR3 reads CASSVAPGPAYEQYF. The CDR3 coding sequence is TGTGCCAGCAGCGTAGCTCCAGGTCCAGCCTACGAGCAGTACTTC.

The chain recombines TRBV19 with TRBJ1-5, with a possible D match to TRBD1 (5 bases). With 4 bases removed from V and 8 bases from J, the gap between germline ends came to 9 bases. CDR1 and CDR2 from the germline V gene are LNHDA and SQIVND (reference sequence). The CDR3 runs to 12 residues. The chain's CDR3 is CASSRSGEPQHF. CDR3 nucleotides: TGTGCCAGTAGTAGGTCGGGGGAGCCCCAGCATTTT.

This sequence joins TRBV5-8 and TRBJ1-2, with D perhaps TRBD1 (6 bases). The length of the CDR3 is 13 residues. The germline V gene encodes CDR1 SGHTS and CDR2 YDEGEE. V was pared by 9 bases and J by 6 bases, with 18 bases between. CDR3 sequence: CATRMTGRDGYTF. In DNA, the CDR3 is TGTGCCACCCGTATGACAGGTCGAGATGGCTACACCTTC.

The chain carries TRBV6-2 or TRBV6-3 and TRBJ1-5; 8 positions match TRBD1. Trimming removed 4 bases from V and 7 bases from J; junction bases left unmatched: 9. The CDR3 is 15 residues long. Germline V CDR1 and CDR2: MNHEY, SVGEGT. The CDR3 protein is CASSLPGGLGQPQHF. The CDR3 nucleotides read TGTGCCAGCAGTTTGCCAGGGGGCCTAGGGCAGCCCCAGCATTTT.

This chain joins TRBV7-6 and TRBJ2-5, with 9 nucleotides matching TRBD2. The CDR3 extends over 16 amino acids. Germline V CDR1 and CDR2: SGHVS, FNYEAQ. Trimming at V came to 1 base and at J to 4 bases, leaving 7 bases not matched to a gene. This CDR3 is CASSLESAGGRETQYF. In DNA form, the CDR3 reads TGTGCCAGCAGCTTAGAATCGGCGGGGGGGAGAGAGACCCAGTACTTC.